This T cell receptor (beta chain) came from a study of post-analysis software for immune sequencing data. Study-level background: Relapsing-remitting, secondary progressive and progressive-relapsing multiple sclerosis courses were included. Study-wide points: Controls' normalized Chao1 diversity significantly exceeded that of multiple sclerosis patients. Samples sharing a preparation batch grouped tightly together when assessed by F measure.

Each TCR beta cDNA library carried unique molecular identifiers. About 500,000 cDNA molecules were obtained from about 0.98 to 11 million T cells. TCRdb recomputed calls from the PCR reads with MiXCR, one row per CDR3 protein. The data contain about 680,000 distinct CDR3 sequences, more than 50% of them singletons. Points on this clonotype: Its antigen remains unknown.

This receptor was obtained from a girl aged 2-9 years with multiple sclerosis. The specimen sequenced was blood.

CDR3 nucleotide sequence: TGCAGTGCTTTTCAGGAGAACACTGAAGCTTTCTTT. Protein: CSAFQENTEAFF. The rearrangement uses TRBV20-1 and TRBJ1-1; D unresolved. The germline V gene has CDR1 DFQATT and CDR2 SNEGSKA (reference sequence). The CDR3 runs to 12 residues. With 5 bases removed from V and 1 base from J, the gap between germline ends came to 8 bases.